The sequence of this TCR beta chain was determined in a study of blood T cells in healthy people across ages. With a J-beta primer mix and a sample-barcoded 5' primer, a second PCR ran 7 to 11 cycles. Tags on each cDNA molecule came from a template-switch adaptor with 12 random nucleotides. TCRdb re-called the 5' RACE reads through MiXCR, storing one row per CDR3 protein. The sample lists roughly 930,000 distinct CDR3 sequences, 40% to 60% occurring once. The sample holds many counts of this clonotype. As yet, its antigen is unknown. Overall study findings and caveats: Observed TCR beta diversity showed a strong correlation with the percentage of naive T cells as measured by flow cytometry.

V was cut by 5 bases and J by 8 bases, with 13 bases left in between. This CDR3 spans 13 amino acids. The V gene's germline CDR1 is SGHTA and CDR2 FQGTGA. The J gene is TRBJ2-1, the V gene TRBV7-3; no reliable D call. This sequence was found in a man aged 25 to 45 in good health. Sequenced: blood. CDR3 DNA sequence: TGTGCCAGCAGCCCGGGCCTTCGCGATGAGCAGTTCTTC. Encoded protein: CASSPGLRDEQFF.